This record looks at one T cell receptor beta chain sequence and its context. Its antigen remains undetermined. Base qualities are missing; no much larger clone stands one base away. The junction carries 12 bases between V and J, which are trimmed by 4 bases and 3 bases respectively. For CDR1 and CDR2, the germline V gene (reference sequence) lists SEHNR and FQNEAQ. From the cysteine through the phenylalanine, the CDR3 covers 14 amino acids. CDR3 DNA only is kept here, 42 bases in frame from base 1. In the paper's terms, the time point label means: pretreatment peripheral blood. A cohort of more than 25 patients with locally advanced or metastatic urothelial carcinoma, treated at Memorial Sloan Kettering on a trial protocol, was included. Peripheral blood mononuclear cells were collected from each patient pretreatment and during treatment, giving between 1 and 8 total time points per patient. The Qiagen DNeasy Blood extraction kit was used to purify genomic DNA from total PBMCs and from tumor samples. PBMCs were collected pretreatment and during treatment and were isolated and stored as previously described.

The source of the sample is a study of PD-L1 blockade in urothelial cancer (dated by TCRdb to 2016 to 2017). Regarding the complete study: All patients started therapy in about 2014 and received atezolizumab 1,200 mg intravenously every 3 weeks. About 90% of the roughly 29 patients were identified as males with urothelial cancer of bladder origin, and a prior smoking history was reported by 18 of 29 patients. Patients had an ECOG performance status of 0 or 1 and had received between 0 and 3 prior chemotherapy regimens. Blood samples were analyzed at two time points: 3 weeks after treatment start (second dose) and 6 weeks after treatment start. Blood samples gave median yields of about 140,000 T cells and tens of thousands of unique TCRs, along with a median clonality of 0.080. Somatic, immune and clinical correlates of response to PD-L1 blockade with atezolizumab in urothelial cancer were the focus of an exploratory multi-omic analysis. Pretreatment tumor samples, along with matched peripheral blood serially collected before and after atezolizumab treatment, were subjected to TCR sequencing. Progression-free survival longer than 6 months counted as durable clinical benefit, and TCR features were additionally tested against both progression-free and overall survival. In the same patients who had TCR sequencing, pretreatment tumors also underwent whole exome sequencing and RNA sequencing. Durable clinical benefit was achieved by nine patients and was not achieved by 20 patients. Around 30 patients had pretreatment blood TCR-seq, some 25 had at least one posttreatment blood collection, and some 25 had tumor TCR-seq. Results and caveats for the whole study, not just this receptor: Patients with durable benefit showed greater expansion of tumor-associated TCR clones in peripheral blood 3 weeks after starting treatment (n ≈ 23, p = 0.022). Because of the small sample size (n of about 29) and the many exploratory analyses performed, the results are intended to be regarded as hypothesis-generating. A pretreatment peripheral blood TCR clonality below the median was linked to improved progression-free and overall survival.

Synthetic TCR analog templates were spiked into each PCR to estimate absolute template abundance from read counts. The immunoSEQ assay used bias-controlled V and J gene primers to amplify TCRbeta CDR3 regions from genomic DNA. Sequencing of rearranged TCRbeta segments was done at approximately 20X coverage. In the authors' own workflow: Clustering was used to correct sequencing errors, and CDR3s were annotated against IMGT to assign V, D and J genes. Only productive TCRbeta rearrangements were used in downstream analyses, excluding out-of-frame or stop-codon sequences. Clonality was computed as one minus Shannon entropy normalized by the log of the number of unique productive sequences. Fisher's exact test with Benjamini-Hochberg correction, using a cutoff of adjusted p below 0.01, was how clones that differed between time points or between blood and tumor were identified. Not all clones reach the TCRdb copy of this immuneACCESS table, which keeps in-frame sequences only. Checked studies attribute under half of the gap to unresolved V genes and leave the rest unexplained. That table supplies the V and J calls and clone size; D and trimming were determined from the DNA. For this sample the table gives tens of thousands of clones, of which over 80% were detected only once. Of the sample, approximately 10% falls within the top ten clones.

The rearrangement combines TRBV7-9 with TRBJ1-2, and possibly TRBD1, on 6 matching bases. This TCR was recovered from a woman between 65 and 79 years old with urothelial cancer. Sequencing used PBMCs, obtained around atezolizumab (anti-PD-L1) treatment. In nucleotide form, the sequence is TGTGCCAGCAGCTCTCAGGGGATTTACTATGGCTACACCTTC. Protein translation: CASSSQGIYYGYTF.